The 19 T cell receptor beta chains given below trace back to one sample, sequenced in a study of CD8+ T cells in alopecia areata. Following RNA extraction, reverse transcription yielded cDNA that acted as the sequencing template. TCRdb keeps only in-frame clones here, not all; method: immunoSEQ multiplex PCR. This repertoire shows under 250,000 clones, 50% to 60% found once; its top ten account for more than 0.4%. The sample consisted of CD4+ T cells sorted from blood, taken at week 0. The receptors come from a human donor with alopecia areata.

For the CDR3, the DNA is TGTGCCAGCAGAGCTGCTGGGACTGAAGCTTTCTTT. The encoded protein is CASRAAGTEAFF. V is TRBV6-6 and J is TRBJ1-1; no firm D call. Germline CDR1 reads MNHNY; CDR2 reads SVGAGI (reference sequence). This CDR3 spans 12 amino acids. Between the trimmed V and J ends, which lost 6 bases and 5 bases, there was a span of 10 bases.

The chain combines TRBV4-2 with TRBJ2-1, with D perhaps TRBD2 (6 bases). This CDR3 spans 14 amino acids. Germline V gives CDR1 LGHNA, CDR2 YNFKEQ. Trimming removed 1 base at V and 8 bases at J, with 12 bases between. The CDR3 DNA is TGTGCCAGCAGCCAAGGGAGGGCGAGAGATGAGCAGTTCTTC. This gives the protein CASSQGRARDEQFF.

This rearrangement joins TRBV30 to TRBJ1-1; a possible D gene is TRBD1 (6 bases). The V end lost 1 base, the J end lost 1 base, and 13 bases lay between the germline ends. The CDR3 loop spans 15 amino acids. The germline V gene has CDR1 GTSNPN and CDR2 SVGIG (reference sequence). The CDR3 nucleotides are TGTGCCTGGAGTGGGCCAGGGGTCGGGAACACTGAAGCTTTCTTT. As protein: CAWSGPGVGNTEAFF. The complete variable domain, with remaining parts taken from reference TRBV30 and TRBJ1-1, reads SQTIHQWPATLVQPVGSPLSLECTVEGTSNPNLYWYRQAAGRGLQLLFYSVGIGQISSEVPQNLSASRPQDRQFILSSKKLLLSDSGFYLCAWSGPGVGNTEAFFGQGTRLTVV.

This chain links TRBV7-9 with TRBJ2-7, with D unresolved. From germline, CDR1 is SEHNR and CDR2 FQNEAQ (reference sequence). CDR3 length: 12 residues. Trimming removed 5 bases from V and 1 base from J, with 6 bases in between. The CDR3 nucleotides are TGTGCCAGCAGCCAGGTATCCTACGAGCAGTACTTC. Its translation: CASSQVSYEQYF.

V usage is TRBV7-3 and J usage is TRBJ1-6; 11 positions match TRBD1. The CDR3 has 17 residues. Germline-derived CDR1 and CDR2 are SGHTA and FQGTGA. J was trimmed by 12 bases and V by 4 bases; bases with no gene match: 14. CDR3 in amino acids: CASSSSPPGQGDLPLHF. CDR3 in DNA: TGTGCCAGCAGCTCATCCCCTCCGGGACAGGGGGATCTACCCCTCCACTTT.

The chain links TRBV4-1 to TRBJ1-2; D remains unclear. Trimming left V 1 base short and J 0 bases short, with 9 bases between. Per the germline V gene, CDR1 is MGHRA and CDR2 is YSYEKL. This CDR3 contains 15 residues. The CDR3, as DNA: TGCGCCAGCAGCCAAGGGACCTCAGCTAACTATGGCTACACCTTC. Translation: CASSQGTSANYGYTF.

The J gene is TRBJ1-1, the V gene TRBV11-2; unclear D gene. This CDR3 is built from 16 residues. The germline V and J ends were trimmed by 0 bases and 1 base, with 12 bases remaining between them. Germline lookup yields CDR1 SGHAT and CDR2 FQNNGV. DNA for the CDR3: TGTGCCAGCAGCTTAGATCTTCTGGGTAAGAACACTGAAGCTTTCTTT. It is translated as CASSLDLLGKNTEAFF.

This clone was seen a handful of times. The genes are TRBV6-1 and TRBJ1-1; tentative D call: TRBD1 (6 bases). The V end was cut by 6 bases, the J end by 1 base, with 9 bases between. Germline assignment: CDR1 MNHNS and CDR2 SASEGT. There are 13 residues in the CDR3. The CDR3 DNA is TGTGCCAGCAGGCTACAGGGGAACACTGAAGCTTTCTTT. It codes for CASRLQGNTEAFF.

This clone was detected only a few times. CDR3 in amino acids: CASSLGQNQPQHF. In nucleotides, the CDR3 is TGTGCCAGCAGCTTAGGGCAGAATCAGCCCCAGCATTTT. The V gene is TRBV7-2, the J gene TRBJ1-5; D not resolved. Trimming stripped 1 base from V and 4 bases from J, with 5 bases between. In germline, CDR1 is SGHTA, CDR2 FQGNSA. This CDR3 has 13 residues.

This sequence joins TRBV20-1 and TRBJ2-7, with D hard to call. V dropped 0 bases and J dropped 12 bases, with 12 bases sitting between them. The germline CDR1 and CDR2 sequences are DFQATT and SNEGSKA (reference sequence). This CDR3 region has 11 residues. CDR3 loop: CSARDERSPYF. The CDR3 nucleotides are TGCAGTGCTAGAGACGAAAGATCCCCGTACTTC.

The chain is built from TRBV15 and TRBJ2-7; 11 bases agree with TRBD2. CDR3 length: 15 amino acids. Germline assignment: CDR1 LNHNV and CDR2 YYDKDF (reference sequence). V shed 5 bases and J 7 bases; nucleotides not matched to a gene: 10. CDR3 protein: CATSARLAGLREQYF. The CDR3 DNA follows: TGTGCCACCAGCGCTCGACTAGCGGGACTACGGGAGCAGTACTTC.

V usage is TRBV30 and J usage is TRBJ2-3; TRBD1 matches at 7 bases. Germline lookup yields CDR1 GTSNPN and CDR2 SVGIG (reference sequence). The CDR3 runs to 15 residues. After removal of 2 bases from V and 2 bases from J, the junction contained 7 bases not matched to a gene. The CDR3 loop reads CAWSKKQGNTDTQYF. The CDR3 DNA is TGTGCCTGGAGTAAAAAACAGGGGAACACAGATACGCAGTATTTT.

This rearrangement joins TRBV6-6 to TRBJ2-6; unclear D gene. V was clipped by 10 bases and J by 2 bases, with 9 bases between them. The CDR3 sequence is 13 residues long. Germline assignment: CDR1 MNHNY and CDR2 SVGAGI (reference sequence). In nucleotides, the CDR3 is TGTGCCACCACCCTAGCTGGGGCCAACGTCCTGACTTTC. Translation gives CATTLAGANVLTF.

The CDR3 here is CASSWAGGQKYEQYF. CDR3 DNA: TGTGCCAGCAGCTGGGCGGGGGGACAGAAGTACGAGCAGTACTTC. The rearrangement links TRBV7-9 to TRBJ2-7; tentatively, D is TRBD2 (8 bases). With 4 bases removed from V and 4 bases from J, the gap between germline ends came to 17 bases. The germline V gene encodes CDR1 SEHNR and CDR2 FQNEAQ (reference sequence). This CDR3 region has 15 residues. Full variable domain (missing parts from reference TRBV7-9 and TRBJ2-7): DTGVSQNPRHKITKRGQNVTFRCDPISEHNRLYWYRQTLGQGPEFLTYFQNEAQLEKSRLLSDRFSAERPKGSFSTLEIQRTEQGDSAMYLCASSWAGGQKYEQYFGPGTRLTVT.

The chain recombines TRBV9 with TRBJ2-3; D is perhaps TRBD1 or TRBD2 (5 bases each). Germline-derived CDR1 and CDR2 are SGDLS and YYNGEE. The length of the CDR3 is 14 residues. Trimming removed 0 bases at V and 4 bases at J, with 9 bases between. CDR3 amino acids: CASSVARGPDTQYF. CDR3 DNA: TGTGCCAGCAGCGTAGCTCGGGGACCAGATACGCAGTATTTT.

This chain connects TRBV15 to TRBJ1-2; D gene uncertain. V was trimmed by 4 bases and J by 2 bases, leaving 11 bases between them. This CDR3 contains 14 residues. The V gene's germline CDR1 is LNHNV and CDR2 YYDKDF (reference sequence). The CDR3 reads CATSKVPMNYGYTF. The CDR3 nucleotides read TGTGCCACCAGCAAGGTGCCAATGAACTATGGCTACACCTTC.

The chain has TRBV19 and TRBJ2-7, with 10 positions matching TRBD1. Germline values: CDR1 LNHDA, CDR2 SQIVND (reference sequence). The V gene end was trimmed by 4 bases and the J gene end by 3 bases; junction bases not matched to a gene: 9. The CDR3 runs to 16 residues. As DNA, the CDR3 is TGTGCCAGTAGTAATCACCCGGGACAGGGGATCTACGAGCAGTACTTC. Its protein product is CASSNHPGQGIYEQYF.

The chain is built from TRBV29-1 and TRBJ1-2; TRBD1 might be the D (5 bases). The V end lost 2 bases, the J end lost 8 bases, and 18 bases lay between the germline ends. The CDR3 totals 14 residues. The germline V gene encodes CDR1 SQVTM and CDR2 ANQGSEA. The CDR3 protein is CSVETREGALGYTF. CDR3 coding DNA: TGCAGCGTTGAAACCAGGGAAGGGGCCCTCGGCTACACCTTC. The complete variable domain, with remaining parts taken from reference TRBV29-1 and TRBJ1-2, reads SAVISQKPSRDICQRGTSLTIQCQVDSQVTMMFWYRQQPGQSLTLIATANQGSEATYESGFVIDKFPISRPNLTFSTLTVSNMSPEDSSIYLCSVETREGALGYTFGSGTRLTVV.

V and J are TRBV7-9 and TRBJ2-5; 11 bases are shared with TRBD1. CDR1 and CDR2 (germline): SEHNR, FQNEAQ (reference sequence). CDR3 length equals 14 residues. The trim removed 6 bases at V and 4 bases at J, leaving 4 bases unmatched. The CDR3 loop is CASSQGQGGETQYF. As DNA, the CDR3 is TGTGCCAGCAGTCAGGGACAGGGGGGAGAGACCCAGTACTTC. The whole variable domain, filled in from reference TRBV7-9 and TRBJ2-5, reads DTGVSQNPRHKITKRGQNVTFRCDPISEHNRLYWYRQTLGQGPEFLTYFQNEAQLEKSRLLSDRFSAERPKGSFSTLEIQRTEQGDSAMYLCASSQGQGGETQYFGPGTRLLVL.